In its sample, the clone carrying this TCR beta chain was seen many times. The sample comes from a study of T cells in Graves' hyperthyroidism and ophthalmopathy. The CDR3 runs 12 residues. Per the germline V gene, CDR1 is MDHEN and CDR2 is SYDVKM. The ends were cut back, 7 bases at V and 9 bases at J, with 13 bases in the middle. What was amplified from RNA transcripts were TCR beta CDR3 regions. The HTBI primer set was used in a first-round RT-PCR of the TCR CDR3. A single record per CDR3 protein comes from TCRdb applying MiXCR to the multiplex PCR reads. The data hold around 690,000 distinct CDR3 sequences, with 17% observed a single time.

The chain combines TRBV28 with TRBJ2-1; no reliable D call. Sequences were obtained from blood. This sequence was found in a man aged 45-65 years with Graves' hyperthyroidism. In nucleotides, the CDR3 is TGTGCCAGCAACACCCCCGGTGGTGAGCAGTTCTTC. Protein: CASNTPGGEQFF.